Below are 17 T cell receptor beta chains sequenced from a single sample in a study of human T cells and chemical hapten exposure. A single record per CDR3 protein comes from TCRdb applying MiXCR to the RACE reads. The data hold 370,000 or so distinct CDR3 sequences, with nearly 5% observed a single time. Time point specified: patch test 1, 2 weeks after DPC sensitization. The treatment is: therapeutic diphenylcyclopropenone sensitization with weekly scalp DPC. This specimen was whole blood, taken in connection with sensitization to the hapten diphenylcyclopropenone (DPC). Source of these receptors: a woman aged 45-59 years with alopecia areata. Some clones in this sample may be carry-over from other donors' samples.

This clonotype has at least ten counts. This CDR3 is CASSYLPGTSGTHEQFF. The CDR3 nucleotides read TGTGCCAGCAGTTACCTACCCGGGACTAGCGGGACTCATGAGCAGTTCTTC. This sequence joins TRBV6-5 and TRBJ2-1; 13 bases line up with TRBD2. The CDR3 contains 17 residues. Unmatched junction bases numbered 9, after V lost 2 bases and J lost 8 bases. Germline V gene data show CDR1 as MNHEY and CDR2 as SVGAGI.

This clonotype was counted many times. Compared with germline, one end of the junction differs, possibly owing to a read error. The chain joins TRBV20-1 to TRBJ2-3; D perhaps matches TRBD1 (5 bases). CDR3 length: 10 residues. The germline gives CDR1 DFQATT, CDR2 SNEGSKA (reference sequence). The DNA for the CDR3 is TGCAGTGCTAGTCCATCCCTAGGGGCGTTT. Its protein is CSASPSLGAF.

This clonotype has ten or more counts. The rearrangement joins TRBV27 to TRBJ1-2, with 10 bases lining up with TRBD1. The V and J ends lost 1 base and 7 bases, in that order; junction bases with no gene match: 6. Germline V gene data show CDR1 as MNHEY and CDR2 as SMNVEV (reference sequence). The CDR3 has 15 amino acids. CDR3 region: CASSLWGTGEGGYTF. CDR3 DNA sequence: TGTGCCAGCAGTTTATGGGGGACAGGGGAAGGTGGCTACACCTTC.

This clonotype was recorded once. V gene TRBV18 combines with J gene TRBJ2-1; 8 bases are a match to TRBD2. The V and J ends lost 4 bases and 2 bases, in that order; junction bases with no gene match: 7. CDR1 and CDR2 from the germline V gene are KGHSH and LQKENI. CDR3 length: 16 residues. CDR3 residues: CASSRGQRGTYNEQFF. The CDR3 DNA sequence: TGTGCCAGCTCACGGGGGCAGCGGGGGACCTACAATGAGCAGTTCTTC. The variable domain in full, completed from reference TRBV18 and TRBJ2-1, reads NAGVMQNPRHLVRRRGQEARLRCSPMKGHSHVYWYRQLPEEGLKFMVYLQKENIIDESGMPKERFSAEFPKEGPSILRIQQVVRGDSAAYFCASSRGQRGTYNEQFFGPGTRLTVL.

This clonotype has more than one count but fewer than ten. The chain couples TRBV4-1 to TRBJ2-3; possible D gene TRBD2, 5 bases. Germline CDR1 MGHRA, CDR2 YSYEKL. With 0 bases removed from V and 0 bases from J, the gap between germline ends came to 16 bases. The CDR3 covers 18 residues. The CDR3 DNA reads as TGCGCCAGCAGCCAAGAAGTAGGTGGGAGTACGAGCACAGATACGCAGTATTTT. Translation: CASSQEVGGSTSTDTQYF.

This clonotype was seen ten or more times. This sequence joins TRBV7-2 and TRBJ2-3; D is unclear. The germline V gene has CDR1 SGHTA and CDR2 FQGNSA. V shed 4 bases and J shed 1 base, with 21 bases lying between them. This CDR3 spans 18 amino acids. The CDR3 DNA follows: TGTGCCAGCAGCTCGCTCCCCGCACCCAGGAGTGGCACAGATACGCAGTATTTT. Its translation: CASSSLPAPRSGTDTQYF.

This clonotype was observed at least ten times. The chain is built from TRBV7-9 and TRBJ2-7; D remains ambiguous. CDR3 length: 12 amino acids. Between the trimmed V and J ends, which lost 9 bases and 3 bases, there was a span of 12 bases. In germline, CDR1 is SEHNR, CDR2 FQNEAQ (reference sequence). The chain's CDR3 is CASARSNYEQYF. In DNA, the CDR3 is TGTGCCAGTGCGCGGTCGAACTACGAGCAGTACTTC. Looking up the rest from reference TRBV7-9 and TRBJ2-7 gives the full variable domain: DTGVSQNPRHKITKRGQNVTFRCDPISEHNRLYWYRQTLGQGPEFLTYFQNEAQLEKSRLLSDRFSAERPKGSFSTLEIQRTEQGDSAMYLCASARSNYEQYFGPGTRLTVT.

This clonotype was recorded many times. The chain carries TRBV6-5 and TRBJ1-5; perhaps TRBD1 as D (5 bases). The CDR3 contains 13 residues. Trimming left V 6 bases short and J 7 bases short, with 13 bases between. The germline CDR1 and CDR2 sequences are MNHEY and SVGAGI. CDR3 sequence: CASSLGRQQPQHF. The CDR3 DNA reads as TGTGCCAGCAGCCTCGGCAGACAGCAGCCCCAGCATTTT.

This clonotype was seen ten or more times. CDR3 nucleotides: TGTGCCAGCAGCTCCCTGGACAGGGACAAAAACATTCAGTACTTC. Protein product: CASSSLDRDKNIQYF. The rearrangement links TRBV7-9 to TRBJ2-4, with TRBD1 matching 8 bases. The germline CDR1 and CDR2 sequences are SEHNR and FQNEAQ (reference sequence). The length of the CDR3 is 15 residues. Unmatched junction bases numbered 5, after V lost 4 bases and J lost 3 bases.

This clonotype appeared many times. The gene calls are TRBV10-3 and TRBJ2-3, with TRBD2 matching 7 bases. The CDR3 is 15 amino acids. Unmatched junction bases numbered 2, after V lost 0 bases and J lost 2 bases. Germline V gives CDR1 ENHRY, CDR2 SYGVKD. The CDR3 sequence: CAISESGGATDTQYF. The CDR3 DNA is TGTGCCATCAGTGAGTCGGGAGGGGCCACAGATACGCAGTATTTT.

In its sample, this clonotype was seen a few times. The chain links TRBV5-1 to TRBJ2-7, with 10 bases fitting TRBD1. The V and J ends lost 4 bases and 5 bases, in that order; junction bases with no gene match: 6. Germline V CDR1 and CDR2: SGHRS, YFSETQ. The CDR3 runs to 14 residues. As DNA, the CDR3 is TGCGCCAGCAGCGGCCGGGACAGGGGCCACGAGCAGTACTTC. Protein product: CASSGRDRGHEQYF. The full variable domain, with the rest looked up from reference TRBV5-1 and TRBJ2-7, is KAGVTQTPRYLIKTRGQQVTLSCSPISGHRSVSWYQQTPGQGLQFLFEYFSETQRNKGNFPGRFSGRQFSNSRSEMNVSTLELGDSALYLCASSGRDRGHEQYFGPGTRLTVT.

A few counts support this clonotype. The V call is TRBV5-1, the J call TRBJ1-4; D is unclear. Germline CDR1 reads SGHRS; CDR2 reads YFSETQ. Trimming cost V 0 bases and J 5 bases, with 14 bases left between them. CDR3 length: 16 residues. The chain's CDR3 is CASSLDGGMLNEKLFF. DNA for the CDR3: TGCGCCAGCAGCTTGGACGGCGGGATGTTAAATGAAAAACTGTTTTTT.

This clonotype was detected only a few times. The V and J genes are TRBV18 and TRBJ2-7; 10 bases line up with TRBD1. CDR1 and CDR2 (germline): KGHSH, LQKENI. Losses at the gene ends were 6 bases for V and 5 bases for J; bases not matched to a gene: 7. The CDR3 spans 14 residues. The CDR3 region is CASSPGTGVHEQYF. The CDR3 coding sequence is TGTGCCAGCTCTCCCGGGACAGGGGTCCACGAGCAGTACTTC.

The chain carries TRBV5-1 and TRBJ2-3, with D hard to call. The CDR3 runs to 13 residues. The V end lost 4 bases, the J end lost 5 bases, and 11 bases lay between the germline ends. Germline V gene data show CDR1 as SGHRS and CDR2 as YFSETQ. The CDR3: CASSRLTQDTQYF. The DNA of the CDR3 is TGCGCCAGCAGCCGACTCACCCAAGATACGCAGTATTTT. The full variable domain, rest sourced from reference TRBV5-1 and TRBJ2-3, is KAGVTQTPRYLIKTRGQQVTLSCSPISGHRSVSWYQQTPGQGLQFLFEYFSETQRNKGNFPGRFSGRQFSNSRSEMNVSTLELGDSALYLCASSRLTQDTQYFGPGTRLTVL.

In this sample, this clonotype turned up many times. The chain joins TRBV20-1 to TRBJ2-1; D might be TRBD2 (6 bases). Trimming took 6 bases from V and 2 from J, leaving 17 bases between them. The CDR3 loop spans 15 amino acids. Germline loops: CDR1 DFQATT, CDR2 SNEGSKA (reference sequence). CDR3 protein: CSANGEVEAYNEQFF. The DNA for the CDR3 is TGCAGTGCCAATGGGGAGGTGGAGGCCTACAATGAGCAGTTCTTC.

This chain links TRBV5-1 with TRBJ2-5, with 8 bases identical to TRBD2. Germline trimming cut 0 bases from V and 5 bases from J; bases unmatched to any gene: 9. Germline values: CDR1 SGHRS, CDR2 YFSETQ. The CDR3 is made up of 16 amino acids. The CDR3 sequence is CASSLVSGGRDETQYF. CDR3 DNA: TGCGCCAGCAGCTTGGTTTCGGGGGGGCGCGACGAGACCCAGTACTTC.

This clonotype was seen ten or more times. This sequence joins TRBV12-3 or TRBV12-4 and TRBJ2-1; 10 positions agree with TRBD2. Trimming cost V 2 bases and J 4 bases; bases outside gene matches: 2. CDR3 length equals 15 residues. CDR3 region: CASSLRTSGYNEQFF. The CDR3 DNA reads TGTGCCAGCAGTTTACGGACTAGCGGATACAATGAGCAGTTCTTC.